These 24 T cell receptor gamma chains originate from one sample sequenced in a study of gamma-delta chains in newborns, infants, children. TCRdb re-analyzed the reads via CATT. In the table there are 1,100 or so gamma-chain clones, around half of which are singletons. Sequenced sample: blood. The receptors were sampled from a child who was a newborn, infant or young child, either healthy, febrile or measles-vaccinated (not recorded which).

This clone was observed a handful of times. Other DNA sequences in the sample encode the same CDR3. The chain recombines TRGV9 with TRGJP. V lost 3 bases and J lost 7; bases outside the gene matches: 3. The CDR3 has 15 amino acids. Germline V gives CDR1 GITISATS, CDR2 ISYDGTV (reference sequence). In DNA form, the CDR3 reads TGTGCCTTGTGGGAGTTGGAGTTGGGCAAAAAAATCAAGGTATTT. Its translation: CALWELELGKKIKVF.

On this clone: Only one base separates this from a far larger clonotype, so it likely reflects a read error. The chain links TRGV9 to TRGJP. TCRdb leaves out the J gene; it was filled in here by matching the DNA to germline. Germline V gives CDR1 GITISATS, CDR2 ISYDGTV (reference sequence). Losses at the gene ends were 2 bases for V and 6 bases for J; bases not matched to a gene: 1. CDR3 length: 15 amino acids. CDR3 residues: CALWEAELGKKIKVF. CDR3 in DNA: TGTGCCTTGTGGGAGGCAGAGTTGGGCAAAAAAATCAAGGTATTT.

V is TRGV9 and J is TRGJ1 or TRGJ2. The J gene comes from matching the DNA to germline here; TCRdb lacks it. After removal of 2 bases from V and 1 base from J, the junction contained 5 bases not matched to a gene. This CDR3 is 14 amino acids long. Germline V gives CDR1 GITISATS, CDR2 ISYDGTV (reference sequence). The CDR3 spells CALWEAHNYYKKLF. CDR3 DNA: TGTGCCTTGTGGGAGGCTCATAATTATTATAAGAAACTCTTT.

Concerning this clone: Because the CDR3's place on the DNA is in doubt, the DNA is left out and the CDR3 is given as listed by TCRdb. The V gene is listed as TRGV3; no J gene was called. Germline CDR1 VTNTFY, CDR2 YDVSTARD (reference sequence). The CDR3 totals 32 residues, both ends included. This CDR3 reads CATWDRRSVIRNSLAVEQHLLSQVSIGRIQHF.

V usage is TRGV9 and J usage is TRGJ1 or TRGJ2. Because TCRdb records no J gene, it was assigned here through a match of the DNA to germline. V was pared by 3 bases and J by 5 bases, with 7 bases of the junction left unmatched. Looked up from germline, CDR1 is GITISATS and CDR2 is ISYDGTV (reference sequence). CDR3 length equals 13 residues. This CDR3 is CALWESTDYKKLF. The CDR3 DNA sequence: TGTGCCTTGTGGGAGTCAACGGATTATAAGAAACTCTTT.

This clone has only a few counts. The chain recombines TRGV9 with TRGJ1 or TRGJ2. No J segment appears in TCRdb, so it was assigned here by matching the sequence to germline. This CDR3 contains 11 residues. The V gene end was trimmed by 4 bases and the J gene end by 3 bases; junction bases not matched to a gene: 0. Germline V gene sequence: CDR1 GITISATS, CDR2 ISYDGTV (reference sequence). CDR3 sequence reads: CALWDYYKKLF. CDR3 coding DNA: TGTGCCTTGTGGGATTATTATAAGAAACTCTTT.

Only one count was recorded for this clone. The same CDR3 arises from other DNA sequences in this sample as well. The chain carries TRGV9 and TRGJP. As TCRdb names no J gene, one was assigned here on the basis of a DNA match to germline. Germline V gives CDR1 GITISATS, CDR2 ISYDGTV (reference sequence). There are 17 residues in the CDR3. With V trimmed by 1 base and J by 4 bases, 4 bases remained unmatched. CDR3 region: CALWEVSQELGKKIKVF. CDR3 coding DNA: TGTGCCTTGTGGGAGGTCAGCCAAGAGTTGGGCAAAAAAATCAAGGTATTT.

This clone came up a few times. The chain employs TRGV9 and TRGJ1 or TRGJ2. No J segment appears in TCRdb, so it was assigned here by matching the sequence to germline. From germline, CDR1 is GITISATS and CDR2 ISYDGTV (reference sequence). V lost 0 bases and J lost 6; bases outside the gene matches: 2. This CDR3 contains 12 residues. The CDR3 nucleotides read TGTGCCTTGTGGGAGGTGGGTTATAAGAAACTCTTT. Translation: CALWEVGYKKLF.

This chain joins TRGV9 and TRGJ1 or TRGJ2. The J gene was missing in TCRdb and was found by matching the end of the DNA to germline. Germline V gene lookup returns CDR1 GITISATS and CDR2 ISYDGTV (reference sequence). This CDR3 contains 11 residues. The junction had 5 bases not matched to a gene; V was cut back by 2 bases and J by 10 bases. CDR3 nucleotides: TGTGCCTTGTGGGAGGAACAAAAGAAACTCTTT. Its translation is CALWEEQKKLF.

This clone appeared a few times. Other DNA variants within this sample encode the same CDR3. The chain joins TRGV9 to TRGJP. In the absence of a J gene in TCRdb, the DNA was matched to germline to assign it here. J gave up 7 bases and V 0 bases, and 6 bases lay outside the gene matches. The CDR3 runs 17 residues. CDR1 is GITISATS, CDR2 ISYDGTV, per germline (reference sequence). The CDR3 DNA sequence: TGTGCCTTGTGGGAGGTGCGTGAGGAGTTGGGCAAAAAAATCAAGGTATTT. Translated: CALWEVREELGKKIKVF.

This clone occurred a few times. Since a much larger clone is just one base distant, this may be a read error. The chain has TRGV9 and TRGJP. No J segment appears in TCRdb, so it was assigned here by matching the sequence to germline. The CDR3 is 16 residues long. Germline CDR1 GITISATS, CDR2 ISYDGTV (reference sequence). V was pared by 0 bases and J by 9 bases, with 5 bases of the junction left unmatched. CDR3 in DNA: TGTGCCTTGTGGGAGGTGCGAGCGTTGGGCAAAAAAATCAAGGTATTT. Amino acids: CALWEVRALGKKIKVF.

This clone was observed a handful of times. This chain uses TRGV9 with TRGJP2. As TCRdb names no J gene, one was assigned here on the basis of a DNA match to germline. After removal of 2 bases from V and 8 bases from J, the junction contained 8 bases not matched to a gene. The germline gives CDR1 GITISATS, CDR2 ISYDGTV (reference sequence). CDR3 size: 14 residues. The CDR3 loop reads CALWEAPGDWIKTF. In nucleotides, the CDR3 is TGTGCCTTGTGGGAGGCGCCGGGGGATTGGATCAAGACGTTT.

V and J are TRGV9 and TRGJP. The J gene, missing from TCRdb, was assigned here through DNA to germline matching. Germline V gene data show CDR1 as GITISATS and CDR2 as ISYDGTV (reference sequence). The CDR3 has 18 amino acids. Unmatched junction bases numbered 9, after V lost 0 bases and J lost 7 bases. The CDR3 nucleotides read TGTGCCTTGTGGGAGGTGCAGTATGAGGAGTTGGGCAAAAAAATCAAGGTATTT. It encodes CALWEVQYEELGKKIKVF.

The rearrangement joins TRGV9 to TRGJP. Because TCRdb records no J gene, it was assigned here through a match of the DNA to germline. CDR3 length equals 18 residues. After removal of 2 bases from V and 7 bases from J, the junction contained 11 bases not matched to a gene. The V gene's germline CDR1 is GITISATS and CDR2 ISYDGTV (reference sequence). This CDR3 is CALWEALRLELGKKIKVF. In DNA form, the CDR3 reads TGTGCCTTGTGGGAGGCCCTCCGTCTGGAGTTGGGCAAAAAAATCAAGGTATTT.

The chain is built from TRGV4 and TRGJ1 or TRGJ2. V lost 0 bases to trimming and J lost 5 bases; unmatched junction nucleotides: 4. This CDR3 is 13 amino acids long. Germline lookup yields CDR1 EGSTGY and CDR2 YDSYTSSV. CDR3 residues: CATWDGQDYKKLF. The CDR3 nucleotides read TGTGCCACCTGGGATGGGCAGGATTATAAGAAACTCTTT.

V usage is TRGV9 and J usage is TRGJP. The J gene was not available in TCRdb and was assigned here by matching the DNA to germline segments. The CDR3 extends over 18 amino acids. Germline-derived CDR1 and CDR2 are GITISATS and ISYDGTV (reference sequence). The V gene end was trimmed by 2 bases and the J gene end by 7 bases; junction bases not matched to a gene: 11. CDR3 nucleotide sequence: TGTGCCTTGTGGGAGGCCCTTGACGAGGAGTTGGGCAAAAAAATCAAGGTATTT. Its protein is CALWEALDEELGKKIKVF.

The rearrangement joins TRGV9 to TRGJP. TCRdb records no J gene; here it was assigned by comparing the DNA to germline. Looked up from germline, CDR1 is GITISATS and CDR2 is ISYDGTV (reference sequence). This CDR3 is built from 17 residues. V was pared by 2 bases and J by 4 bases, with 5 bases of the junction left unmatched. The CDR3 reads CALWEGSQELGKKIKVF. CDR3 coding DNA: TGTGCCTTGTGGGAGGGCTCCCAAGAGTTGGGCAAAAAAATCAAGGTATTT.

V and J are TRGV9 and TRGJP. The J gene is not listed in TCRdb, so it was assigned here from a DNA match to germline. The ends lost 4 bases at V and 7 bases at J; junction bases unmatched: 4. In germline, CDR1 is GITISATS, CDR2 ISYDGTV (reference sequence). The CDR3 is 15 amino acids. CDR3: CALWDKELGKKIKVF. In DNA form, the CDR3 reads TGTGCCTTGTGGGACAAGGAGTTGGGCAAAAAAATCAAGGTATTT.

This clone was observed once. V gene TRGV9 combines with J gene TRGJ1 or TRGJ2. Germline matching of the DNA provided the J gene here, since TCRdb leaves it blank. Germline assignment: CDR1 GITISATS and CDR2 ISYDGTV (reference sequence). Trimming at V came to 0 bases and at J to 3 bases, leaving 8 bases not matched to a gene. The CDR3 is made up of 15 amino acids. CDR3 sequence reads: CALWEVHLSYYKKLF. For the CDR3, the DNA is TGTGCCTTGTGGGAGGTGCATTTGAGTTATTATAAGAAACTCTTT.

This clone was detected a few times. The CDR3 is CALWAPIALGKKIKVF. CDR3 DNA: TGTGCCTTGTGGGCCCCTATCGCGTTGGGCAAAAAAATCAAGGTATTT. V usage is TRGV9 and J usage is TRGJP. As TCRdb names no J gene, one was assigned here on the basis of a DNA match to germline. Trimming removed 5 bases from V and 9 bases from J; junction bases left unmatched: 10. The germline CDR1 and CDR2 sequences are GITISATS and ISYDGTV (reference sequence). The CDR3 extends over 16 amino acids.

This clone occurred a few times. The rearrangement uses TRGV4 and TRGJ1 or TRGJ2. TCRdb is silent on the J gene; assignment here came from matching the DNA to germline. Losses at the gene ends were 3 bases for V and 7 bases for J; bases not matched to a gene: 0. Germline V CDR1 and CDR2: EGSTGY, YDSYTSSV. The CDR3 has 10 residues. The CDR3 reads CATWDYKKLF. CDR3 sequence (DNA): TGTGCCACCTGGGATTATAAGAAACTCTTT.

In the case of this clone: Other DNA sequences in this sample translate to the same CDR3. The chain employs TRGV9 and TRGJP. Because TCRdb records no J gene, it was assigned here through a match of the DNA to germline. V shed 0 bases and J 5 bases; nucleotides not matched to a gene: 4. This CDR3 is 17 amino acids long. Per the germline V gene, CDR1 is GITISATS and CDR2 is ISYDGTV (reference sequence). The CDR3 reads CALWEVREELGKKIKVF. The CDR3 bases are TGTGCCTTGTGGGAGGTGCGGGAAGAGTTGGGCAAAAAAATCAAGGTATTT.

This clone was seen a single time. No V gene call was produced; the J gene was TRGJ1 or TRGJ2. This CDR3 is built from 15 residues. The CDR3 reads CALWEVHPNYYKKLF. For the CDR3, the DNA is TGTGCCTTGTGGGAGGTGCATCCCAATTATTATAAGAAACTCTTT.

This chain connects TRGV9 to TRGJP2. The J gene was missing in TCRdb and was found by matching the end of the DNA to germline. This CDR3 spans 12 amino acids. With 2 bases clipped from V and 11 bases from J, the junction kept 5 bases outside the gene matches. The germline CDR1 and CDR2 sequences are GITISATS and ISYDGTV (reference sequence). The CDR3 DNA is TGTGCCTTGTGGGAGGCGAGATGGATCAAGACGTTT. It is translated as CALWEARWIKTF.